These T cell receptor beta chains were read from a single sample in a study of blood T cells in healthy people across ages. MiXCR, applied by TCRdb to the 5' RACE reads, yields one record per CDR3 protein. The sample includes about 720,000 distinct CDR3 sequences, about 24% of them seen just once. Sequencing input: blood. The receptors were sampled from a man between 65 and 85 years old in good health. CDR3s include the opening cysteine and the closing phenylalanine or tryptophan. Fields, in order: CDR3 protein, CDR3 DNA, V gene, D gene, clone size, J gene. The D gene is left open where the match is weak. A row's size may be missing; if present it is once, few, many or a size class.

CASRPGTGGYTGELFF,TGTGCCAGCAGACCTGGGACAGGGGGTTACACCGGGGAGCTGTTTTTT,TRBV28,TRBD1,-,TRBJ2-2
CSARSSGSASYNEQFF,TGCAGTGCTAGATCCAGCGGGAGTGCGTCCTACAATGAGCAGTTCTTC,TRBV20-1,TRBD2,-,TRBJ2-1
CSARISGRVHEQFF,TGCAGTGCTAGGATTAGCGGGAGGGTTCATGAGCAGTTCTTC,TRBV20-1,TRBD2,few,TRBJ2-1
CVSGRDSSYNSPLHF,TGTGTCAGCGGAAGGGACAGCTCCTATAATTCACCCCTCCACTTT,TRBV7-2,TRBD1,-,TRBJ1-6
CASQLRDRGRNEQFF,TGCGCCAGCCAGCTCCGGGACAGGGGTCGGAATGAGCAGTTCTTC,TRBV5-1,TRBD1,-,TRBJ2-1
CASSQDTSRGETQYF,TGCGCCAGCAGCCAAGATACTAGTCGGGGAGAGACCCAGTACTTC,TRBV4-3,-,-,TRBJ2-5
CSARNRGTGISQETQYF,TGCAGTGCTAGAAATCGGGGGACAGGGATTTCCCAAGAGACCCAGTACTTC,TRBV20-1,TRBD1,once,TRBJ2-5
CSVRDRRDTQYF,TGCAGCGTTCGGGACAGGAGGGATACGCAGTATTTT,TRBV29-1,TRBD1,few,TRBJ2-3
CSARSGTAYQPQHF,TGCAGTGCCCGCTCGGGGACAGCATATCAGCCCCAGCATTTT,TRBV20-1,TRBD1,few,TRBJ1-5
CSAVPPSTDTQYF,TGCAGTGCAGTCCCACCTAGCACAGATACGCAGTATTTT,TRBV20-1,-,few,TRBJ2-3
CASSSTDDNYGYTF,TGTGCCAGCTCATCGACAGACGATAACTATGGCTACACCTTC,TRBV18,-,-,TRBJ1-2
CASTSRGNEQFF,TGTGCCAGCACCTCTAGGGGCAATGAGCAGTTCTTC,TRBV27,-,-,TRBJ2-1
CASSSPGGKTQYF,TGTGCCAGCAGTTCCCCGGGGGGGAAGACCCAGTACTTC,TRBV6-5,TRBD2,few,TRBJ2-5
CSASQGGYEQYF,TGCAGTGCTAGTCAGGGGGGCTACGAGCAGTACTTC,TRBV20-1,-,-,TRBJ2-7
CSADKGTSEKLFF,TGCAGTGCTGACAAAGGGACATCCGAAAAACTGTTTTTT,TRBV20-1,-,-,TRBJ1-4
CASRRIPNYNEQFF,TGTGCCAGCAGGCGAATCCCGAATTACAATGAGCAGTTCTTC,TRBV12-3/TRBV12-4,-,-,TRBJ2-1
CATSDPLGAQYF,TGTGCCACCAGTGATCCTCTCGGGGCCCAGTACTTC,TRBV24-1,-,-,TRBJ2-5
CASNRDRHISGANVLTF,TGTGCCAGCAACCGGGACAGGCACATCTCTGGGGCCAACGTCCTGACTTTC,TRBV12-3/TRBV12-4,TRBD1,-,TRBJ2-6
CASSYGRTTNTQYF,TGTGCCAGCAGTTACGGGCGAACAACCAATACGCAGTATTTT,TRBV6-2/TRBV6-3,-,few,TRBJ2-3
CASSPQVGAWGNEQFF,TGTGCCAGCAGCCCACAAGTGGGAGCCTGGGGCAATGAGCAGTTCTTC,TRBV14,-,once,TRBJ2-1
CAWSNIAGGPHEQFF,TGTGCCTGGAGTAACATAGCGGGAGGGCCACATGAGCAGTTCTTC,TRBV30,TRBD2,-,TRBJ2-1
CASSYTKSGGKETQYF,TGTGCCAGCAGTTACACGAAATCAGGGGGCAAAGAGACCCAGTACTTC,TRBV6-6,TRBD1,-,TRBJ2-5
CATRGPTGGTEAFF,TGTGCCACCAGGGGTCCGACAGGCGGCACTGAAGCTTTCTTT,TRBV15,-,-,TRBJ1-1
CASSLHAAGTGGTDTQYF,TGTGCCAGCAGCCTCCACGCGGCGGGGACAGGAGGCACAGATACGCAGTATTTT,TRBV11-2,TRBD1,few,TRBJ2-3
CSSESSTDTQYF,TGCAGTTCGGAGTCCTCCACAGATACGCAGTATTTT,TRBV20-1,-,few,TRBJ2-3
CASSLDGGMLPEQYF,TGCGCCAGCAGCTTGGACGGAGGAATGCTACCCGAGCAGTACTTC,TRBV5-1,-,few,TRBJ2-7
CASRARPLGLNTEAFF,TGTGCCAGCAGAGCTCGGCCATTGGGGTTGAACACTGAAGCTTTCTTT,TRBV2,-,-,TRBJ1-1
CASSRTGLVYGYTF,TGTGCCAGCAGCCGGACAGGGTTGGTCTATGGCTACACCTTC,TRBV7-2,TRBD1,-,TRBJ1-2
CASSQDLGPYYYEQFF,TGCGCCAGCAGCCAAGATTTGGGACCGTACTACTATGAGCAGTTCTTC,TRBV4-3,-,many,TRBJ2-1
CASSLWRAGYNEQFF,TGTGCCAGCAGCTTATGGAGAGCGGGATACAATGAGCAGTTCTTC,TRBV7-9,TRBD2,-,TRBJ2-1
CASSLDPGQGRGQYF,TGTGCCAGCAGCTTAGATCCCGGGCAGGGAAGGGGCCAGTACTTC,TRBV7-7,-,few,TRBJ2-5
CSVDSIELGLSGANVLTF,TGCAGCGTTGATTCGATAGAGTTGGGTCTCTCTGGGGCCAACGTCCTGACTTTC,TRBV29-1,-,-,TRBJ2-6
CASSQVQNYGYTF,TGTGCCAGCAGCCAAGTACAGAACTATGGCTACACCTTC,TRBV14,-,-,TRBJ1-2
CASSEDSGGNEQFF,TGTGCCAGCAGTGAAGACTCAGGGGGCAATGAGCAGTTCTTC,TRBV6-1,TRBD1,-,TRBJ2-1
CASSQEVSGPQYF,TGTGCCAGCAGCCAAGAGGTTTCGGGACCCCAGTATTTT,TRBV14,-,many,TRBJ2-3
CASSSKGGNLAKNIQYF,TGTGCCAGCAGTTCCAAGGGGGGGAATCTAGCCAAAAACATTCAGTACTTC,TRBV6-5,-,many,TRBJ2-4
CASSQDSRSSETQYF,TGCGCCAGCAGCCAAGATAGCAGGAGTTCGGAGACCCAGTACTTC,TRBV4-3,-,-,TRBJ2-5
CSARTGRLAYGYTF,TGCAGTGCTAGGACAGGACGGCTCGCCTATGGCTACACCTTC,TRBV20-1,-,-,TRBJ1-2
CATSDRRVLGGYTF,TGTGCCACCAGTGACCGTCGGGTCCTAGGGGGCTACACCTTC,TRBV24-1,-,-,TRBJ1-2
CASTLTGPTEAFF,TGTGCCAGCACCTTGACAGGCCCCACTGAAGCTTTCTTT,TRBV6-6,-,-,TRBJ1-1
CASTEDQVTDTQYF,TGCGCCAGCACGGAGGACCAAGTAACAGATACGCAGTATTTT,TRBV5-1,-,few,TRBJ2-3
CASSLTGDGGEQYF,TGCGCCAGCAGCTTAACAGGGGATGGAGGCGAGCAGTACTTC,TRBV5-1,TRBD1,-,TRBJ2-7
CSVEMGSYEQYF,TGCAGCGTTGAGATGGGATCCTACGAGCAGTACTTC,TRBV29-1,-,-,TRBJ2-7
CASSLTGGATNEKLFF,TGCGCCAGCAGCTTGACAGGGGGTGCAACTAATGAAAAACTGTTTTTT,TRBV5-1,TRBD1,-,TRBJ1-4
CSAIVGFNYGYTF,TGCAGTGCTATCGTAGGATTTAACTATGGCTACACCTTC,TRBV20-1,-,few,TRBJ1-2
CASSLSAVSYEQYF,TGTGCCAGCAGCTTATCGGCAGTTTCTTACGAGCAGTACTTC,TRBV7-9,-,many,TRBJ2-7
CASSTTSGGSEQFF,TGTGCCAGCAGTACGACTAGCGGGGGGAGTGAGCAGTTCTTC,TRBV28,TRBD2,-,TRBJ2-1
CASTKGVTDTQYF,TGTGCCAGCACCAAAGGGGTCACAGATACGCAGTATTTT,TRBV7-2,-,many,TRBJ2-3
CAIGTSGNTGELFF,TGTGCCATCGGGACTAGCGGAAACACCGGGGAGCTGTTTTTT,TRBV24-1,TRBD2,-,TRBJ2-2
CASSSPRGVKETQYF,TGTGCCAGCAGCTCCCCCAGGGGGGTTAAGGAGACCCAGTACTTC,TRBV7-2,-,few,TRBJ2-5
CASSSQRSGETQYF,TGTGCCAGCAGCTCTCAGAGGTCGGGGGAGACCCAGTACTTC,TRBV5-6,-,few,TRBJ2-5
CASSPGRLGWNTGELFF,TGTGCCAGTAGTCCAGGGCGGTTGGGATGGAACACCGGGGAGCTGTTTTTT,TRBV19,-,few,TRBJ2-2
CASSQTFGYEQFF,TGTGCCAGCAGTCAGACCTTTGGGTATGAGCAGTTCTTC,TRBV6-6,-,-,TRBJ2-1
CASSGSGQGIYGYTF,TGTGCCAGCAGCGGATCGGGACAGGGTATCTATGGCTACACCTTC,TRBV21-1,-,-,TRBJ1-2
CSARDRPGGTPGTQYF,TGCAGTGCTAGAGATCGCCCAGGGGGTACCCCGGGGACGCAGTATTTT,TRBV20-1,TRBD1,-,TRBJ2-3
CASSYSESNEKLFF,TGTGCCAGCAGTTACTCGGAATCCAATGAAAAACTGTTTTTT,TRBV6-5,-,few,TRBJ1-4
CASSWLDRGHQETQYF,TGTGCCAGCAGCTGGTTGGACAGGGGGCACCAAGAGACCCAGTACTTC,TRBV7-9,TRBD1,few,TRBJ2-5
CAIRATDAFRYTF,TGTGCCATCAGAGCTACTGATGCCTTTCGCTACACCTTC,TRBV10-3,-,-,TRBJ1-2